The 30 T cell receptor beta chains in this list originate from one sample, sequenced in a study of T cell clones after liver transplantation. Method: immunoSEQ multiplex PCR; TCRdb's copy keeps in-frame clones and lacks some. The table has about 47,000 clones, less than 90% seen once. The source was CD8+ T cells from blood, collected 12 months after liver transplant. These receptor sequences come from a human patient who received a liver transplant. Some T cells may originate from the graft donor.

The V and J genes are TRBV4-1 and TRBJ1-2, with D possibly being TRBD1 (6 bases). The CDR3 consists of 13 residues. The V gene lost 0 bases and the J gene lost 10 bases, with 12 bases spanning the gap. Germline CDR1 is MGHRA and CDR2 is YSYEKL. The CDR3 reads CASSQDRGPSYTF. The CDR3 region has the DNA TGCGCCAGCAGCCAAGATCGGGGGCCATCCTACACCTTC.

The rearrangement links TRBV19 to TRBJ1-1; unclear D gene. CDR1 LNHDA and CDR2 SQIVND come from the germline V gene (reference sequence). The CDR3 consists of 13 residues. With 5 bases removed from V and 2 bases from J, the gap between germline ends came to 9 bases. CDR3 sequence (DNA): TGTGCCAGTAGTTTAAACAGTAACACTGAAGCTTTCTTT. Protein product: CASSLNSNTEAFF.

The chain links TRBV27 to TRBJ1-2; D is undetermined. V dropped 6 bases and J dropped 3 bases, with 11 bases sitting between them. This CDR3 contains 13 residues. The germline V gene encodes CDR1 MNHEY and CDR2 SMNVEV (reference sequence). Here the CDR3 DNA reads TGTGCCAGCAGACCAGGACGGTACTATGGCTACACCTTC. Translation: CASRPGRYYGYTF.

The rearrangement joins TRBV28 to TRBJ2-7; D is possibly TRBD1 or TRBD2 (5 bases each). V lost 6 bases and J 4 bases, leaving 16 bases between the germline ends. CDR3 length: 14 residues. CDR1 MDHEN and CDR2 SYDVKM come from the germline V gene. The CDR3 DNA sequence: TGTGCCAGCAGCCCCGGGGCAGTATGGTACGAGCAGTACTTC. Its translation is CASSPGAVWYEQYF.

The rearrangement uses TRBV5-1 and TRBJ2-7, with D hard to call. The germline V gene has CDR1 SGHRS and CDR2 YFSETQ. Trimming left V 3 bases short and J 5 bases short, with 15 bases between. The CDR3 sequence is 14 residues long. CDR3 region: CASSSTQTVHEQYF. CDR3 nucleotide sequence: TGCGCCAGCAGCTCCACCCAGACGGTCCACGAGCAGTACTTC.

This chain uses TRBV1 with TRBJ2-3; the table's D call, TRBD2, was not checked against the DNA. TRBV1 is described as a pseudogene. The CDR3 sequence is 16 residues long. The CDR3 DNA is TGCACCAGAGGATATAGCGGGATTCCTAGCACAGATACGCAGTATTTT. Its protein is CTRGYSGIPSTDTQYF.

This clone was counted once. V usage is TRBV30 and J usage is TRBJ1-1, with a tentative D call TRBD1 (5 bases). The germline CDR1 and CDR2 sequences are GTSNPN and SVGIG (reference sequence). Between the trimmed V and J ends, which lost 0 bases and 10 bases, there was a span of 15 bases. The CDR3 runs to 13 residues. The CDR3 protein is CAWSVYRGGGAFF. CDR3 DNA: TGTGCCTGGAGTGTATATAGGGGCGGGGGAGCTTTCTTT.

This clone showed up just a few times. This chain joins TRBV9 and TRBJ1-2, with D possibly being TRBD1 (6 bases). The CDR3 is made up of 14 amino acids. Trimming left V 3 bases short and J 2 bases short, with 11 bases between. Germline CDR1 SGDLS, CDR2 YYNGEE. CDR3 in amino acids: CASSAGHGNYGYTF. CDR3 sequence (DNA): TGTGCCAGCAGCGCGGGACACGGCAACTATGGCTACACCTTC.

This clone was recorded once. This chain uses TRBV5-4 with TRBJ2-7; D might be TRBD1 (5 bases). The V end was cut by 9 bases, the J end by 2 bases, with 12 bases between. Germline loops: CDR1 SGHNT, CDR2 YYREEE (reference sequence). The CDR3 is made up of 12 amino acids. CDR3 sequence reads: CATLGRAYEQYF. CDR3 nucleotide sequence: TGTGCCACCCTCGGCAGGGCCTACGAGCAGTACTTC.

This clone is labeled medium-sized (0.01 to 0.1%). This chain uses TRBV6-5 with TRBJ2-7; TRBD1 is a possible D gene (5 bases). Trimming removed 4 bases from V and 3 bases from J, with 13 bases in between. Germline V gives CDR1 MNHEY, CDR2 SVGAGI. CDR3 size: 14 residues. In nucleotides, the CDR3 is TGTGCCAGCAGTTTAGGGGCCAATAACTACGAGCAGTACTTC. Encoded protein: CASSLGANNYEQYF.

The V gene is TRBV7-3, the J gene TRBJ2-7; the D gene is possibly TRBD2 (5 bases). The CDR3 has 14 amino acids. Looked up from germline, CDR1 is SGHTA and CDR2 is FQGTGA. V gave up 1 base and J gave up 6 bases, with 13 bases separating them. CDR3 nucleotides: TGTGCCAGCAGCTTAATCGGGCTAGCTAGCGAGCAGTACTTC. Its translation is CASSLIGLASEQYF.

The J gene is TRBJ1-2, the V gene TRBV9, with 8 bases that match TRBD1. The CDR3 sequence is 13 residues long. V lost 4 bases and J lost 8; bases outside the gene matches: 7. Germline V gene sequence: CDR1 SGDLS, CDR2 YYNGEE. For the CDR3, the DNA is TGTGCCAGCAGCCCCGGGACAGGCATAGGCTACACCTTC. Amino acids: CASSPGTGIGYTF.

This CDR3 reads CASTRGGPSSYNEQFF. CDR3 DNA: TGTGCCAGCACTCGCGGGGGGCCGAGCTCCTACAATGAGCAGTTCTTC. The rearrangement links TRBV27 to TRBJ2-1; 8 bases map to TRBD2. V was pared by 7 bases and J by 0 bases, with 8 bases of the junction left unmatched. From germline, CDR1 is MNHEY and CDR2 SMNVEV (reference sequence). The CDR3 consists of 16 residues.

The gene calls are TRBV15 and TRBJ2-3; D gene ambiguous. V was clipped by 3 bases and J by 6 bases, with 4 bases between them. CDR1 is LNHNV, CDR2 YYDKDF, per germline (reference sequence). The CDR3 has 11 amino acids. This CDR3 reads CATSRGDTQYF. Here the CDR3 DNA reads TGTGCCACCAGCAGGGGGGATACGCAGTATTTT.

The chain recombines TRBV29-1 with TRBJ2-2, with D possibly TRBD2 on 6 matching bases. Looked up from germline, CDR1 is SQVTM and CDR2 is ANQGSEA. Trimming stripped 0 bases from V and 4 bases from J, with 12 bases between. The CDR3 is 15 residues long. For the CDR3, the DNA is TGCAGCGTTGAAGATCTGGAGCGGGCCACCGGGGAGCTGTTTTTT. Translated: CSVEDLERATGELFF.

This chain connects TRBV10-3 to TRBJ1-1, with D possibly TRBD1 on 6 matching bases. Trimming cost V 3 bases and J 3 bases, with 8 bases left between them. The V gene's germline CDR1 is ENHRY and CDR2 SYGVKD. The CDR3 covers 13 residues. The CDR3 coding sequence is TGTGCCATCAGTGATAACAGGGACACTGAAGCTTTCTTT. Its translation is CAISDNRDTEAFF.

The chain couples TRBV29-1 to TRBJ1-2; tentatively, D is TRBD1 (5 bases). The length of the CDR3 is 12 residues. CDR1 is SQVTM and CDR2 is ANQGSEA in the germline V gene. V lost 4 bases and J 10 bases, leaving 16 bases between the germline ends. CDR3 bases: TGCAGCGTTGGGAGGGGTACTAGCGACTACACCTTC. Protein: CSVGRGTSDYTF.

The chain's CDR3 is CAARTGDSNQPQHF. In DNA form, the CDR3 reads TGCGCCGCCCGGACAGGGGATAGCAATCAGCCCCAGCATTTT. The chain recombines TRBV10-2 with TRBJ1-5; TRBD1 aligns across 9 bases. Germline CDR1 WSHSY, CDR2 SAAADI. The junction had 5 bases not matched to a gene; V was cut back by 11 bases and J by 0 bases. The CDR3 has 14 amino acids.

This chain joins TRBV27 and TRBJ1-5; no firm D call. The CDR3 is made up of 13 amino acids. The germline V gene encodes CDR1 MNHEY and CDR2 SMNVEV (reference sequence). Trimming cost V 0 bases and J 6 bases, with 6 bases left between them. The CDR3 DNA follows: TGTGCCAGCAGTTTATCGCTCCCTCAGCCCCAGCATTTT. As protein: CASSLSLPQPQHF.

This chain connects TRBV19 to TRBJ2-1; D remains ambiguous. From germline, CDR1 is LNHDA and CDR2 SQIVND (reference sequence). This CDR3 is 14 amino acids long. V lost 5 bases and J 0 bases, leaving 8 bases between the germline ends. The CDR3 DNA follows: TGTGCCAGTAGTTTGGGCTTCTCCTACAATGAGCAGTTCTTC. This translates into CASSLGFSYNEQFF. The variable domain in full, with the rest retrieved from reference TRBV19 and TRBJ2-1, is DGGITQSPKYLFRKEGQNVTLSCEQNLNHDAMYWYRQDPGQGLRLIYYSQIVNDFQKGDIAEGYSVSREKKESFPLTVTSAQKNPTAFYLCASSLGFSYNEQFFGPGTRLTVL.

V gene TRBV7-9 combines with J gene TRBJ2-3; 8 bases fit TRBD2. V dropped 7 bases and J dropped 1; count of bases not matched to a gene: 13. The CDR3 covers 17 residues. Germline V gene data show CDR1 as SEHNR and CDR2 as FQNEAQ (reference sequence). In DNA, the CDR3 is TGTGCCAGCACCTTCCCGGGAGGGCCAGGAGGCACAGATACGCAGTATTTT. Encoded protein: CASTFPGGPGGTDTQYF.

CDR3 loop: CASSLRQGNTGELFF. The CDR3 DNA reads as TGTGCCAGCAGTTTGAGACAGGGGAACACCGGGGAGCTGTTTTTT. The V gene is TRBV27, the J gene TRBJ2-2, with 7 bases identical to TRBD1. Germline CDR1 reads MNHEY; CDR2 reads SMNVEV (reference sequence). The CDR3 has 15 amino acids. The ends lost 3 bases at V and 1 base at J; junction bases unmatched: 2.

The genes are TRBV6-6 and TRBJ1-1; no reliable D call. This CDR3 comprises 11 residues. CDR1 MNHNY and CDR2 SVGAGI come from the germline V gene (reference sequence). V lost 5 bases and J 6 bases, leaving 7 bases between the germline ends. The CDR3 spells CASSDDPEAFF. In DNA, the CDR3 is TGTGCCAGCAGTGACGATCCTGAAGCTTTCTTT.

The rearrangement links TRBV12-5 to TRBJ2-2; D may be TRBD1 (5 bases). The V end lost 3 bases, the J end lost 3 bases, and 8 bases lay between the germline ends. The CDR3 totals 14 residues. Germline V gene lookup returns CDR1 LGHNT and CDR2 FRNRAP. DNA for the CDR3: TGTGCTAGTGGTTTCAGCAGGGACACCGGGGAGCTGTTTTTT. Its translation is CASGFSRDTGELFF.

V and J are TRBV2 and TRBJ2-7; no clear D gene. CDR1 SNHLY and CDR2 FYNNEI come from the germline V gene. With 9 bases removed from V and 5 bases from J, the gap between germline ends came to 8 bases. CDR3 length: 10 residues. The CDR3 is CASRADEQYF. The DNA of the CDR3 is TGTGCCAGTCGGGCTGACGAGCAGTACTTC.

The genes are TRBV10-2 and TRBJ1-3; no clear D gene. Germline V gene sequence: CDR1 WSHSY, CDR2 SAAADI. V lost 3 bases and J 4 bases, leaving 13 bases between the germline ends. The CDR3 length is 15 residues. The CDR3 DNA follows: TGCGCCAGCAGTGAACCAGTAGCCGCCGGAAACACCATATATTTT. This encodes CASSEPVAAGNTIYF.

This chain uses TRBV19 with TRBJ2-1; a weak D match, TRBD2 (5 bases). CDR1 and CDR2 from the germline V gene are LNHDA and SQIVND (reference sequence). The length of the CDR3 is 11 residues. With 5 bases removed from V and 6 bases from J, the gap between germline ends came to 5 bases. The CDR3 protein is CASSLANEQFF. In DNA, the CDR3 is TGTGCCAGTAGTCTAGCCAATGAGCAGTTCTTC.

The chain has TRBV5-6 and TRBJ2-1; 7 bases fit TRBD2. Germline CDR1 SGHDT, CDR2 YYEEEE. With 5 bases clipped from V and 7 bases from J, the junction kept 6 bases outside the gene matches. CDR3 length: 13 residues. The CDR3 coding sequence is TGTGCCAGCAGTTTTTGGACTAGTAATGAGCAGTTCTTC. Protein product: CASSFWTSNEQFF.

The V and J genes are TRBV10-2 and TRBJ2-2; D possibly corresponds to TRBD2 (5 bases). The CDR3 extends over 16 amino acids. V was cut by 3 bases and J by 3 bases, with 14 bases left in between. Germline V CDR1 and CDR2: WSHSY, SAAADI. The CDR3 protein is CASSDLANLDTGELFF. The DNA for the CDR3 is TGCGCCAGCAGTGATCTAGCTAATCTTGACACCGGGGAGCTGTTTTTT.

This chain links TRBV7-3 with TRBJ2-1; TRBD2 matches 9 bases. Trimming removed 4 bases from V and 13 bases from J; junction bases left unmatched: 5. Germline-derived CDR1 and CDR2 are SGHTA and FQGTGA. The CDR3 runs to 12 residues. The CDR3 loop is CASSSTTSGQFF. In DNA, the CDR3 is TGTGCCAGCAGCTCCACGACTAGCGGTCAGTTCTTC.